One sample yielded the 23 T cell receptor beta chains listed below, sequenced in a study of a mutant IDH1 vaccine in newly diagnosed glioma. Described time point: week 47, end of study. The vaccine gave 300 ug of a 20-mer mutant IDH1 peptide subcutaneously per dose. Which antigens these TCRs recognize remains unknown. TCRdb's copy holds only in-frame clones and misses some; the assay was immunoSEQ multiplex PCR. The profile shows 20,000 to 30,000 clones, 82% of them singletons. The sample was PBMCs, taken from a glioma patient whose treatment included an IDH1 peptide vaccine. Every receptor here comes from a man aged 40-50 years with glioma. Some clones in this sample may be carry-over from other donors' samples.

DNA for the CDR3: TGTGCCTGGAGGGGTCGTTATGAAGGGGCTGAGGAGACCCAGTACTTC. Residues: CAWRGRYEGAEETQYF. The chain employs TRBV30 and TRBJ2-5; perhaps TRBD1 as D (5 bases). V shed 3 bases and J shed 5 bases, with 22 bases lying between them. CDR1 is GTSNPN, CDR2 SVGIG, per germline (reference sequence). The CDR3 is 16 amino acids.

Only one count was recorded for this clone. V usage is TRBV2 and J usage is TRBJ2-7; D gene unclear. This CDR3 is 12 amino acids long. V lost 6 bases and J lost 1, with 7 bases in between. From germline, CDR1 is SNHLY and CDR2 FYNNEI. CDR3 nucleotides: TGTGCCAGCAGGGCGTATTCCTACGAGCAGTACTTC. Translating gives CASRAYSYEQYF.

The CDR3 sequence is CASSPGQIYNSPLHF. The CDR3 bases are TGTGCCAGCAGCCCCGGACAGATCTATAATTCACCCCTCCACTTT. This chain joins TRBV7-2 and TRBJ1-6; possibly TRBD1 for D (6 bases). Looked up from germline, CDR1 is SGHTA and CDR2 is FQGNSA. V dropped 5 bases and J dropped 3 bases, with 11 bases sitting between them. The CDR3 consists of 15 residues.

This sequence joins TRBV27 and TRBJ2-1; 9 bases agree with TRBD2. V shed 4 bases and J 6 bases; nucleotides not matched to a gene: 7. There are 15 residues in the CDR3. In germline, CDR1 is MNHEY, CDR2 SMNVEV (reference sequence). CDR3 sequence reads: CASSSRRGGRNEQFF. The CDR3, as DNA: TGTGCCAGCAGTTCACGGCGGGGGGGCCGCAATGAGCAGTTCTTC.

The chain has TRBV4-3 and TRBJ1-4; the match to TRBD1 covers 9 bases. CDR1 is LGHNA and CDR2 is YSLEER in the germline V gene. After removal of 1 base from V and 8 bases from J, the junction contained 14 bases not matched to a gene. There are 18 residues in the CDR3. DNA for the CDR3: TGCGCCAGCAGCCAAGCCCGCCCCTACAGGGGGCAGGCAGAAAAACTGTTTTTT. Amino acids: CASSQARPYRGQAEKLFF.

J is TRBJ2-5 and V is TRBV5-1; 7 positions match TRBD1. The CDR3 is 22 residues long. The V gene end was trimmed by 5 bases and the J gene end by 0 bases; junction bases not matched to a gene: 28. The V gene's germline CDR1 is SGHRS and CDR2 YFSETQ. CDR3 loop: CASRGAQGPDLGPFSDQETQYF. The CDR3 nucleotides are TGCGCCAGCAGGGGGGCACAGGGGCCGGATTTAGGCCCATTTTCGGACCAAGAGACCCAGTACTTC.

The V gene is TRBV6-6, the J gene TRBJ2-5; tentative D call: TRBD2 (7 bases). Germline lookup yields CDR1 MNHNY and CDR2 SVGAGI (reference sequence). The CDR3 covers 15 residues. Between the trimmed V and J ends, which lost 2 bases and 4 bases, there was a span of 14 bases. The CDR3 DNA reads TGTGCCAGCAGTTACCCTGGGGGCGGGGGAGAGACCCAGTACTTC. It is translated as CASSYPGGGGETQYF.

The chain uses TRBV7-9 and TRBJ1-2; D gene uncertain. Germline V gene data show CDR1 as SEHNR and CDR2 as FQNEAQ (reference sequence). The ends were cut back, 2 bases at V and 8 bases at J, with 18 bases in the middle. The CDR3 length is 15 residues. CDR3 protein: CASSLRAGTPRGYTF. The CDR3 region has the DNA TGTGCCAGCAGCTTAAGGGCAGGCACACCCCGGGGCTACACCTTC. Filled out from reference TRBV7-9 and TRBJ1-2, the complete variable domain reads DTGVSQNPRHKITKRGQNVTFRCDPISEHNRLYWYRQTLGQGPEFLTYFQNEAQLEKSRLLSDRFSAERPKGSFSTLEIQRTEQGDSAMYLCASSLRAGTPRGYTFGSGTRLTVV.

This chain links TRBV7-8 with TRBJ1-5; 7 bases are a match to TRBD1. The CDR3 sequence is 18 residues long. CDR1 and CDR2 (germline): SGHVS, FQNEAQ. V lost 5 bases, J lost 5 bases, and 18 bases stayed unmatched. DNA of the CDR3: TGTGCCAGCAGCCCTTCTTTGACAGGGTGGGCCTTATATCAGCCCCAGCATTTT. It yields the protein CASSPSLTGWALYQPQHF.

V usage is TRBV27 and J usage is TRBJ2-2; D ambiguous. V was trimmed by 3 bases and J by 4 bases, leaving 6 bases between them. CDR3 length: 13 residues. In germline, CDR1 is MNHEY, CDR2 SMNVEV (reference sequence). The CDR3 sequence: CASSFLGTGELFF. The CDR3 bases are TGTGCCAGCAGTTTCCTGGGCACCGGGGAGCTGTTTTTT.

The gene calls are TRBV7-9 and TRBJ2-3; D gene unclear. From germline, CDR1 is SEHNR and CDR2 FQNEAQ (reference sequence). The V and J ends lost 1 base and 5 bases respectively, with 4 bases between them. There are 12 residues in the CDR3. The CDR3 nucleotides are TGTGCCAGCAGCTTAGTTAAAGATACGCAGTATTTT. Translating it yields CASSLVKDTQYF. The entire variable domain, with the rest obtained from reference TRBV7-9 and TRBJ2-3, is as follows: DTGVSQNPRHKITKRGQNVTFRCDPISEHNRLYWYRQTLGQGPEFLTYFQNEAQLEKSRLLSDRFSAERPKGSFSTLEIQRTEQGDSAMYLCASSLVKDTQYFGPGTRLTVL.

The chain is built from TRBV4-1 and TRBJ1-4, with D tentatively TRBD1 (6 bases). This CDR3 region has 16 residues. Per the germline V gene, CDR1 is MGHRA and CDR2 is YSYEKL. Trimming cost V 0 bases and J 7 bases, with 15 bases left between them. CDR3 region: CASSQDWGGASEKLFF. In nucleotides, the CDR3 is TGCGCCAGCAGCCAAGATTGGGGGGGCGCGAGTGAAAAACTGTTTTTT.

The CDR3 spells CASSVWDLLYEQYF. DNA of the CDR3: TGTGCCAGCAGTGTTTGGGACCTTCTCTACGAGCAGTACTTC. The chain links TRBV6-1 to TRBJ2-7; D is perhaps TRBD1 or TRBD2 (5 bases each). CDR1 is MNHNS and CDR2 is SASEGT in the germline V gene. The V gene lost 4 bases and the J gene lost 3 bases, with 13 bases spanning the gap. The CDR3 sequence is 14 residues long.

The V and J genes are TRBV30 and TRBJ2-5, with 7 bases matching TRBD1. Trimming cost V 1 base and J 1 base; bases outside gene matches: 3. Germline-derived CDR1 and CDR2 are GTSNPN and SVGIG (reference sequence). The CDR3 loop spans 14 amino acids. CDR3 residues: CAWSGQGSQETQYF. The CDR3 bases are TGTGCCTGGAGTGGACAGGGATCCCAAGAGACCCAGTACTTC.

The chain has TRBV6-5 and TRBJ2-7; weak D call: TRBD1 (6 bases). The CDR3 contains 14 residues. The germline V gene has CDR1 MNHEY and CDR2 SVGAGI. V dropped 5 bases and J dropped 4 bases, with 15 bases sitting between them. The CDR3 spells CASSAPGRGYEQYF. CDR3 DNA sequence: TGTGCCAGCAGTGCCCCCGGCAGGGGATACGAGCAGTACTTC.

The gene calls are TRBV2 and TRBJ1-5; D gene ambiguous. Germline-derived CDR1 and CDR2 are SNHLY and FYNNEI. V was shortened by 2 bases and J by 0 bases, with 11 bases between the two germline ends. CDR3 length equals 16 residues. In DNA form, the CDR3 reads TGTGCCAGCAGTGAAACGGCGGAGTATAGCAATCAGCCCCAGCATTTT. Protein: CASSETAEYSNQPQHF.

The chain has TRBV5-1 and TRBJ2-3; 12 nucleotides agree with TRBD2. CDR3 length equals 18 residues. With 4 bases clipped from V and 0 bases from J, the junction kept 9 bases outside the gene matches. Looked up from germline, CDR1 is SGHRS and CDR2 is YFSETQ. CDR3 in DNA: TGCGCCAGCAGCCCGCCGGGACTAGCGGGTACTAGCACAGATACGCAGTATTTT. Residues: CASSPPGLAGTSTDTQYF.

The rearrangement links TRBV7-8 to TRBJ2-1; possibly TRBD2 for D (6 bases). V was shortened by 3 bases and J by 7 bases, with 13 bases between the two germline ends. Germline-derived CDR1 and CDR2 are SGHVS and FQNEAQ. The CDR3 consists of 14 residues. The CDR3 sequence is CASSFSGTPNEQFF. The CDR3 DNA reads TGTGCCAGCAGCTTCTCGGGGACTCCGAATGAGCAGTTCTTC.

The CDR3 DNA reads TGTGCCAGCAGTTCTAGCCGGGCCCCGCAACTATGGAGCTACACCTTC. Encoded protein: CASSSSRAPQLWSYTF. This sequence joins TRBV6-5 and TRBJ1-2, with unresolved D. Per the germline V gene, CDR1 is MNHEY and CDR2 is SVGAGI. This CDR3 is 16 amino acids long. V was trimmed by 4 bases and J by 9 bases, leaving 24 bases between them.

This sequence joins TRBV12-5 and TRBJ2-1; 11 bases are shared with TRBD2. The germline CDR1 and CDR2 sequences are LGHNT and FRNRAP. The CDR3 is 16 amino acids. The ends lost 0 bases at V and 7 bases at J; junction bases unmatched: 5. The CDR3 region is CASGLVLAGAGNEQFF. CDR3 DNA sequence: TGTGCTAGTGGTTTGGTACTAGCGGGGGCGGGGAATGAGCAGTTCTTC.

This rearrangement joins TRBV2 to TRBJ2-2; D is unresolved. The V end was cut by 7 bases, the J end by 4 bases, with 13 bases between. Germline V gene data show CDR1 as SNHLY and CDR2 as FYNNEI. The CDR3 extends over 14 amino acids. The CDR3 reads CASKRSDGTGELFF. In nucleotides, the CDR3 is TGTGCCAGCAAAAGGTCAGACGGCACCGGGGAGCTGTTTTTT. Full variable domain (missing parts from reference TRBV2 and TRBJ2-2): EPEVTQTPSHQVTQMGQEVILRCVPISNHLYFYWYRQILGQKVEFLVSFYNNEISEKSEIFDDQFSVERPDGSNFTLKIRSTKLEDSAMYFCASKRSDGTGELFFGEGSRLTVL.

J is TRBJ2-2 and V is TRBV6-5; TRBD2 matches 8 bases. V lost 6 bases, J lost 1 base, and 4 bases stayed unmatched. Germline lookup yields CDR1 MNHEY and CDR2 SVGAGI. The CDR3 has 15 residues. CDR3 sequence reads: CASSRLAGNTGELFF. CDR3 nucleotides: TGTGCCAGCAGCCGTCTAGCGGGGAACACCGGGGAGCTGTTTTTT.

The CDR3 nucleotides are TGCAGCGTCGGGACTAGCGGGAACATTCAGTACTTC. This encodes CSVGTSGNIQYF. The chain carries TRBV29-1 and TRBJ2-4, with 12 bases matching TRBD2. V was clipped by 6 bases and J by 7 bases; unmatched bases: 1. Germline V gives CDR1 SQVTM, CDR2 ANQGSEA. The CDR3 spans 12 residues. Combining the CDR3 with reference TRBV29-1 and TRBJ2-4 gives the whole variable domain SAVISQKPSRDICQRGTSLTIQCQVDSQVTMMFWYRQQPGQSLTLIATANQGSEATYESGFVIDKFPISRPNLTFSTLTVSNMSPEDSSIYLCSVGTSGNIQYFGAGTRLSVL.